A single TCR beta chain is shown here with its context. The data derive from a study of blood T cell repertoires in COVID-19. Sequencing was performed with immunoSEQ multiplex PCR; in TCRdb, only in-frame clones are kept and a portion is missing. The profile covers just over 300,000 clones, with nearly 90% appearing a single time and around 4.4% taken by the ten largest. The sample was PBMCs or T cells enriched from blood (not recorded which). The sequence came from a woman in her late teens or twenties with acute COVID-19.

This chain's CDR3 is CASSAMGYEQFF. The CDR3, as DNA: TGTGCCAGCAGCGCTATGGGCTATGAGCAGTTCTTC. The chain employs TRBV9 and TRBJ2-1, with no clear D. V was cut by 3 bases and J by 8 bases, with 9 bases left in between. CDR1 is SGDLS, CDR2 YYNGEE, per germline. There are 12 residues in the CDR3.